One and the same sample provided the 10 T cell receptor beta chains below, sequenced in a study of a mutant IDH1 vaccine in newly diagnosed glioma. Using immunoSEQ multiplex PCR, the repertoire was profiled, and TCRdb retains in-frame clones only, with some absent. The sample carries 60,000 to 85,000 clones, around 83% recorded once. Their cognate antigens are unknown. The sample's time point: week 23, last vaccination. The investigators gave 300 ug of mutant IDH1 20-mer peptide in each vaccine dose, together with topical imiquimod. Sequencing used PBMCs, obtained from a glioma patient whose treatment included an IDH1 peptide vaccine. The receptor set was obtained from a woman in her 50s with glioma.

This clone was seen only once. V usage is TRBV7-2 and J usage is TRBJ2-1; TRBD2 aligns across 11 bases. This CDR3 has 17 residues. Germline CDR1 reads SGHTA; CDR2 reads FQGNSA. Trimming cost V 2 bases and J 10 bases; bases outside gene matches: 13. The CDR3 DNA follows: TGTGCCAGCAGCTTATCCTACGCTAGCGGGGGGACTAAGGAGCAGTTCTTC. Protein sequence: CASSLSYASGGTKEQFF.

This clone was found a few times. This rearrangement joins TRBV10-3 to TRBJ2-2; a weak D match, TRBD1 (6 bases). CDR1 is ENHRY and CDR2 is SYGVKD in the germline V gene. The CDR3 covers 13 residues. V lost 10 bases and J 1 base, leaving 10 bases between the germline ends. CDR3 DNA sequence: TGTGCCAGTACGACAGGGAACACCGGGGAGCTGTTTTTT. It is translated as CASTTGNTGELFF.

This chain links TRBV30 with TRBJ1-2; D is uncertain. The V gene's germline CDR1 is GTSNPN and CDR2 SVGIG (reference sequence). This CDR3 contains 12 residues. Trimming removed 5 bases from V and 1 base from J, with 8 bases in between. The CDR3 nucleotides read TGTGCCTGGTCCTGGTATAACTATGGCTACACCTTC. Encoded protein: CAWSWYNYGYTF. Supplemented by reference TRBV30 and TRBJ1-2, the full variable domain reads SQTIHQWPATLVQPVGSPLSLECTVEGTSNPNLYWYRQAAGRGLQLLFYSVGIGQISSEVPQNLSASRPQDRQFILSSKKLLLSDSGFYLCAWSWYNYGYTFGSGTRLTVV.

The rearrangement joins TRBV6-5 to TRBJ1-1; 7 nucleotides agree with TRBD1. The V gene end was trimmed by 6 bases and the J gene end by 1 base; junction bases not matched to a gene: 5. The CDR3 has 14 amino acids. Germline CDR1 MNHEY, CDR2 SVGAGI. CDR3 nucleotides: TGTGCCAGCAGACCCGGGACAGCGAACACTGAAGCTTTCTTT. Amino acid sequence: CASRPGTANTEAFF.

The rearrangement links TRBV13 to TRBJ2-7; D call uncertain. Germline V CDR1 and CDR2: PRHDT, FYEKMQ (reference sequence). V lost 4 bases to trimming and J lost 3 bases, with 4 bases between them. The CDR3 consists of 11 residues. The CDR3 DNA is TGTGCCAGCAGCTCTAACTACGAGCAGTACTTC. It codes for CASSSNYEQYF.

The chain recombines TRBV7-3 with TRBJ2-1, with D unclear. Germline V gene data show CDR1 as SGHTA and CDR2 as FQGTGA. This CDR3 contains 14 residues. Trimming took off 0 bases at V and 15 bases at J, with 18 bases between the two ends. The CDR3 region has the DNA TGTGCCAGCAGCTTAACCCCCGTGTCCACCGGCCCGTTCTTC. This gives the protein CASSLTPVSTGPFF.

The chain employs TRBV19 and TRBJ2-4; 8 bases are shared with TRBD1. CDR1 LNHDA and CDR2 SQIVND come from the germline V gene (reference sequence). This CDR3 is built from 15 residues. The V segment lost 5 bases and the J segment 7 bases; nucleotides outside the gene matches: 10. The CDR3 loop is CASSARQGIWNIQYF. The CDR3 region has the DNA TGTGCCAGTAGTGCCCGACAGGGGATCTGGAACATTCAGTACTTC.

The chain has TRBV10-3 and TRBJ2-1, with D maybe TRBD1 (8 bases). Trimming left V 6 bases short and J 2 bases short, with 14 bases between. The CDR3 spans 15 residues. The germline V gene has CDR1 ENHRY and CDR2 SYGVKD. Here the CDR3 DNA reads TGTGCCATCAGCGGGGGGACAGGCCCCTACAATGAGCAGTTCTTC. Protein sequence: CAISGGTGPYNEQFF.

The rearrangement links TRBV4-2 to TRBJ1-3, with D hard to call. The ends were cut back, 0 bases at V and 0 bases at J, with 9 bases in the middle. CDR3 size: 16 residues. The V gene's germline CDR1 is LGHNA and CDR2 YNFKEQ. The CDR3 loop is CASSQDAFLSGNTIYF. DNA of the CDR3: TGTGCCAGCAGCCAAGATGCTTTCCTCTCTGGAAACACCATATATTTT.

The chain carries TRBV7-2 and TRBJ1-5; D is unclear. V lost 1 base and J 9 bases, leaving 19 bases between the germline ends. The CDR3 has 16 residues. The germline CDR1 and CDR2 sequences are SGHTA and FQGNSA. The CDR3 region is CASSLGISGDPRPQHF. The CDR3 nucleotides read TGTGCCAGCAGCTTAGGGATTTCGGGTGACCCCCGGCCCCAGCATTTT.